This entry lists 17 T cell receptor beta chains sequenced from one sample in a study of blood T cell repertoires in COVID-19. Sequencing was performed with immunoSEQ multiplex PCR; in TCRdb, only in-frame clones are kept and a portion is missing. The sample shows some 16,000 clones, 93% of them seen only once. Sequencing was done on a sample of peripheral blood. The receptors stem from a human donor in a cohort sampled during active COVID-19.

The sample holds one count of this clone. The chain has TRBV5-1 and TRBJ2-1; TRBD2 is a possible D gene (5 bases). Germline lookup yields CDR1 SGHRS and CDR2 YFSETQ. Between the trimmed V and J ends, which lost 5 bases and 4 bases, there was a span of 13 bases. This CDR3 region has 14 residues. The CDR3 DNA reads TGCGCCAGCAGGAAGCGGTTTTTGTACAATGAGCAGTTCTTC. Amino acids: CASRKRFLYNEQFF.

The genes are TRBV14 and TRBJ1-2; weak D call: TRBD1 (6 bases). Germline V lookup: CDR1 SGHDN, CDR2 FVKESK. This CDR3 is 14 amino acids long. Trimming took off 3 bases at V and 3 bases at J, with 11 bases between the two ends. CDR3 coding DNA: TGTGCCAGCAGCCACCTACAGGGTTACTATGGCTACACCTTC. Its protein product is CASSHLQGYYGYTF.

The V call is TRBV6-5, the J call TRBJ2-7; the match to TRBD2 covers 13 bases. V dropped 2 bases and J dropped 3; count of bases not matched to a gene: 4. The CDR3 consists of 16 residues. The germline CDR1 and CDR2 sequences are MNHEY and SVGAGI. CDR3 sequence: CASSYGTSGILYEQYF. In DNA, the CDR3 is TGTGCCAGCAGTTACGGGACTAGCGGGATTCTCTACGAGCAGTACTTC.

The V and J genes are TRBV9 and TRBJ2-2, with D perhaps TRBD2 (6 bases). V was clipped by 1 base and J by 2 bases, with 9 bases between them. Germline V gives CDR1 SGDLS, CDR2 YYNGEE. The CDR3 length is 15 residues. CDR3 sequence (DNA): TGTGCCAGCAGCGTACTAGCGAGAAACACCGGGGAGCTGTTTTTT. Translating gives CASSVLARNTGELFF.

The chain uses TRBV18 and TRBJ2-7, with 9 bases that match TRBD1. V shed 6 bases, J shed 5 bases, and the junction held 8 bases outside the gene matches. Germline CDR1 and CDR2: KGHSH and LQKENI. CDR3 size: 14 residues. The CDR3 region has the DNA TGTGCCAGCTCCGCGGGACAGGGATTAGACGAGCAGTACTTC. This codes for CASSAGQGLDEQYF.

The chain uses TRBV21-1 and TRBJ2-1; the table calls TRBD2, which could not be checked here. TRBV21-1 is marked as a pseudogene. This CDR3 region has 18 residues. CDR3 protein: CASSKDPCGSGTYNEQFF. The CDR3 coding sequence is TGTGCCAGCAGCAAAGACCCGTGTGGTAGCGGGACGTACAATGAGCAGTTCTTC.

The chain carries TRBV5-5 and TRBJ1-2, with a tentative D call TRBD1 (5 bases). The germline V gene has CDR1 SGHKS and CDR2 YYEKEE (reference sequence). This CDR3 spans 13 amino acids. V lost 3 bases to trimming and J lost 8 bases, with 14 bases between them. CDR3 loop: CASSSDRTYGYTF. CDR3 coding DNA: TGTGCCAGCAGCTCAGACAGAACCTACGGCTACACCTTC.

In nucleotides, the CDR3 is TGTGCCAGCAGCTTGGGGACAGGCTACGAGCAGTACTTC. It encodes CASSLGTGYEQYF. The chain combines TRBV5-6 with TRBJ2-7, with TRBD1 matching 7 bases. CDR1 SGHDT and CDR2 YYEEEE come from the germline V gene. The CDR3 covers 13 residues. The V gene end was trimmed by 0 bases and the J gene end by 3 bases; junction bases not matched to a gene: 0.

This chain connects TRBV9 to TRBJ2-1, with 10 positions matching TRBD2. Germline V gene lookup returns CDR1 SGDLS and CDR2 YYNGEE. Losses at the gene ends were 0 bases for V and 7 bases for J; bases not matched to a gene: 10. This CDR3 is built from 17 residues. The CDR3 is CASSVGSRTSGKNEQFF. The CDR3 DNA reads TGTGCCAGCAGCGTAGGGTCCCGGACTAGCGGAAAAAATGAGCAGTTCTTC.

V usage is TRBV2 and J usage is TRBJ1-5, with 7 bases fitting TRBD1. Germline V gives CDR1 SNHLY, CDR2 FYNNEI. The length of the CDR3 is 14 residues. The V segment lost 10 bases and the J segment 7 bases; nucleotides outside the gene matches: 13. In nucleotides, the CDR3 is TGTGCCACCAAAAGACAGGGCGGGGAGCAGCCCCAGCATTTT. Amino acids: CATKRQGGEQPQHF.

The chain recombines TRBV27 with TRBJ2-7, with D hard to call. This CDR3 spans 15 amino acids. V shed 8 bases and J shed 7 bases, with 24 bases lying between them. From germline, CDR1 is MNHEY and CDR2 SMNVEV (reference sequence). CDR3 amino acids: CASGSAGSPYEEQYF. DNA of the CDR3: TGTGCCAGCGGGTCCGCCGGGTCCCCCTACGAGGAGCAGTACTTC.

This chain links TRBV6-5 with TRBJ2-5; unclear D gene. V lost 6 bases, J lost 2 bases, and 7 bases lay in between. This CDR3 contains 12 residues. The germline V gene encodes CDR1 MNHEY and CDR2 SVGAGI. In DNA form, the CDR3 reads TGTGCCAGCAGGTCAGGTCAAGAGACCCAGTACTTC. Translated: CASRSGQETQYF.

The V call is TRBV7-2, the J call TRBJ2-2; D possibly corresponds to TRBD1 (5 bases). Germline V gene sequence: CDR1 SGHTA, CDR2 FQGNSA. Trimming shortened V by 5 bases and J by 4 bases, and 8 bases separated the two germline ends. CDR3 length: 13 residues. CDR3 nucleotides: TGTGCCAGCAGCCGACAGAGCACCGGGGAGCTGTTTTTT. Its protein product is CASSRQSTGELFF. Variable domain in full (rest from reference TRBV7-2 and TRBJ2-2): GAGVSQSPSNKVTEKGKDVELRCDPISGHTALYWYRQSLGQGLEFLIYFQGNSAPDKSGLPSDRFSAERTGGSVSTLTIQRTQQEDSAVYLCASSRQSTGELFFGEGSRLTVL.

The chain employs TRBV7-8 and TRBJ2-5; D unclear. V lost 0 bases and J lost 5, with 4 bases in between. The length of the CDR3 is 12 residues. Per the germline V gene, CDR1 is SGHVS and CDR2 is FQNEAQ. CDR3 residues: CASSLAVETQYF. CDR3 nucleotides: TGTGCCAGCAGCTTAGCCGTGGAGACCCAGTACTTC.

The rearrangement links TRBV7-6 to TRBJ1-3, with D perhaps TRBD1 (6 bases). Trimming removed 5 bases from V and 6 bases from J, with 11 bases in between. The germline V gene has CDR1 SGHVS and CDR2 FNYEAQ. This CDR3 is 13 amino acids long. CDR3 in DNA: TGTGCCAGCAGCCCGGGACATAAAAACACCATATATTTT. Translated: CASSPGHKNTIYF.

This clone was seen just once. The chain recombines TRBV19 with TRBJ1-1; D is perhaps TRBD1 (5 bases). Germline loops: CDR1 LNHDA, CDR2 SQIVND (reference sequence). Trimming pared 10 bases from V and 3 bases from J, leaving 15 bases between. The CDR3 runs 13 residues. The CDR3 nucleotides read TGTGCCACCTCAGGGCTACACTACACTGAAGCTTTCTTT. Translation gives CATSGLHYTEAFF. The entire variable domain, with the rest obtained from reference TRBV19 and TRBJ1-1, is as follows: DGGITQSPKYLFRKEGQNVTLSCEQNLNHDAMYWYRQDPGQGLRLIYYSQIVNDFQKGDIAEGYSVSREKKESFPLTVTSAQKNPTAFYLCATSGLHYTEAFFGQGTRLTVV.

The chain combines TRBV6-4 with TRBJ1-5; possible D gene TRBD1, 5 bases. V was clipped by 2 bases and J by 7 bases, with 12 bases between them. Germline CDR1 is MRHNA and CDR2 is SNTAGT. The CDR3 is made up of 14 amino acids. DNA for the CDR3: TGTGCCAGCAGTGACGGAGGGGTCCGACAGCCCCAGCATTTT. It codes for CASSDGGVRQPQHF.